Shown below are 19 T cell receptor beta chains from a single sample sequenced in a study of metastatic and nonmetastatic thyroid tumors. All patients were untreated before thyroid surgery. TCRdb recomputed clones from the PCR reads via MiXCR. Of about 7,700 clones in the sample, 25% to 30% were seen once. Sequenced: tumor tissue. These receptors came from a female donor with papillary thyroid cancer or a benign thyroid nodule (not recorded which). Some clones in this sample may be carry-over from other donors' samples.

This clone was found many times. The chain links TRBV4-1 to TRBJ2-7; 9 bases align to TRBD1. The V gene's germline CDR1 is MGHRA and CDR2 YSYEKL. The V gene end was trimmed by 1 base and the J gene end by 4 bases; junction bases not matched to a gene: 5. This CDR3 has 15 residues. The CDR3 nucleotides are TGCGCCAGCAGCCAAGTGGGGACAGGGCCATACGAGCAGTACTTC. Translation: CASSQVGTGPYEQYF.

There are a few counts of this clone. The V call is TRBV6-2 or TRBV6-3, the J call TRBJ2-1; 10 bases are shared with TRBD2. Germline values: CDR1 MNHEY, CDR2 SVGEGT. The V and J ends lost 4 bases and 2 bases, in that order; junction bases with no gene match: 2. There are 15 residues in the CDR3. CDR3 bases: TGTGCCAGCAGTTCCCTAGCGGGAGCCTACAATGAGCAGTTCTTC. Amino acids: CASSSLAGAYNEQFF.

This clone counts as medium-sized. Distinct nucleotide sequences in the sample also encode this CDR3. This chain connects TRBV7-3 to TRBJ1-1; D is ambiguous. Germline CDR1 is SGHTA and CDR2 is FQGTGA. The V gene lost 4 bases and the J gene lost 4 bases, with 13 bases spanning the gap. This CDR3 region has 14 residues. The CDR3 loop is CASSWGASGTEAFF. The DNA of the CDR3 is TGTGCCAGCAGCTGGGGAGCGAGCGGCACTGAAGCTTTCTTT.

The chain links TRBV7-8 to TRBJ1-1, with D perhaps TRBD1 (6 bases). Germline assignment: CDR1 SGHVS and CDR2 FQNEAQ. The CDR3 spans 18 residues. The V gene lost 1 base and the J gene lost 0 bases, with 18 bases spanning the gap. The CDR3 spells CASSLGAGAQKMNTEAFF. The CDR3 bases are TGTGCCAGCAGCTTAGGGGCAGGGGCCCAAAAGATGAACACTGAAGCTTTCTTT.

The rearrangement links TRBV6-1 to TRBJ2-2, with 8 positions matching TRBD2. In germline, CDR1 is MNHNS, CDR2 SASEGT. The CDR3 runs to 14 residues. The trim removed 6 bases at V and 6 bases at J, leaving 6 bases unmatched. Here the CDR3 reads CASREGLGAGELFF. The CDR3 coding sequence is TGTGCCAGCAGGGAGGGACTAGGAGCCGGGGAGCTGTTTTTT.

The rearrangement uses TRBV5-1 and TRBJ1-4; D gene unclear. The germline V gene encodes CDR1 SGHRS and CDR2 YFSETQ. Trimming removed 0 bases at V and 4 bases at J, with 10 bases between. This CDR3 region has 15 residues. CDR3 region: CASSLATDLNEKLFF. The DNA of the CDR3 is TGCGCCAGCAGCTTGGCAACAGATCTTAATGAAAAACTGTTTTTT.

This clone has a count of ten or more. This rearrangement joins TRBV5-6 to TRBJ1-2; TRBD1 is a possible D gene (6 bases). Germline V gives CDR1 SGHDT, CDR2 YYEEEE. This CDR3 has 15 amino acids. Trimming took 0 bases from V and 5 from J, leaving 14 bases between them. The CDR3 region has the DNA TGTGCCAGCAGCTTGGCCGTCAGGGGAGGGTATGGCTACACCTTC. It codes for CASSLAVRGGYGYTF.

V is TRBV9 and J is TRBJ2-4; the D is unclear. The end of the DNA fits TRBJ2-5 better, so the J call may be wrong. CDR3 length equals 15 residues. Per the germline V gene, CDR1 is SGDLS and CDR2 is YYNGEE. The CDR3, as DNA: TGTGCCAGCAGCGTAGGGACCGACTTAGGGGAGACCCAGTACTTC. Residues: CASSVGTDLGETQYF.

CDR3 nucleotides: TGTGCCAGCAGCCGCTCGGAGGCAGGGAAGAGGTACGAGCAGTACTTC. Amino acids: CASSRSEAGKRYEQYF. The chain recombines TRBV11-1 with TRBJ2-7; D possibly matches TRBD1 or TRBD2 (5 bases each). The germline gives CDR1 SGHAT, CDR2 FQDESV (reference sequence). This CDR3 has 16 amino acids. Trimming cost V 5 bases and J 4 bases, with 21 bases left between them.

At least ten counts were recorded for this clone. The J gene is TRBJ1-2, the V gene TRBV19; 9 bases agree with TRBD1. CDR3 size: 13 residues. Germline lookup yields CDR1 LNHDA and CDR2 SQIVND (reference sequence). J lost 5 bases, V lost 6 bases, and 4 bases had no gene match. The CDR3 DNA is TGTGCCAGTAGAGGGACAGGGAGGTATGGCTACACCTTC. The encoded protein is CASRGTGRYGYTF.

This clone was detected only a few times. The chain uses TRBV6-5 and TRBJ1-1; D is undetermined. Germline loops: CDR1 MNHEY, CDR2 SVGAGI. V was clipped by 2 bases and J by 5 bases, with 12 bases between them. This CDR3 has 14 residues. CDR3 sequence (DNA): TGTGCCAGCAGTTACGGGGTCACTCGGACTGAAGCTTTCTTT. This codes for CASSYGVTRTEAFF.

This clone was seen a handful of times. The chain uses TRBV12-3 or TRBV12-4 and TRBJ2-7; 7 nucleotides line up with TRBD1. The CDR3 sequence is 14 residues long. J lost 2 bases, V lost 3 bases, and 4 bases had no gene match. The CDR3 region is CASSFRTGTYEQYF. In nucleotides, the CDR3 is TGTGCCAGCAGTTTCCGGACAGGAACCTACGAGCAGTACTTC.

This clone was seen only a few times. The junction differs from germline at one of its ends, possibly a read error. The chain uses TRBV6-6 and TRBJ2-2; TRBD2 is a possible D gene (5 bases). Germline-derived CDR1 and CDR2 are MNHNY and SVGAGI (reference sequence). The CDR3 totals 16 residues. CDR3 sequence reads: CASSYSWGANTGKLFF. In DNA, the CDR3 is TGTGCCAGCAGTTACTCGTGGGGTGCGAACACCGGGAAGCTGTTTTTT.

This clone was seen more than once but under ten times. The V and J genes are TRBV6-2 or TRBV6-3 and TRBJ1-1; no clear D gene. V was cut by 6 bases and J by 6 bases, with 11 bases left in between. The CDR3 loop spans 12 amino acids. Germline V gene data show CDR1 as MNHEY and CDR2 as SVGEGT. CDR3 in DNA: TGTGCCAGCAGGATCGGACGGGCTGAAGCTTTCTTT. Protein product: CASRIGRAEAFF.

The rearrangement uses TRBV7-9 and TRBJ2-7; 9 positions match TRBD1. V gave up 5 bases and J gave up 3 bases; unmatched junction bases: 8. CDR1 and CDR2 (germline): SEHNR, FQNEAQ (reference sequence). The CDR3 totals 15 residues. The CDR3 DNA reads as TGTGCCAGCAGCCTTGGACAGGGGAATCGCTACGAGCAGTACTTC. Encoded protein: CASSLGQGNRYEQYF.

This clone was seen ten or more times. The genes are TRBV11-2 and TRBJ2-1, with 10 bases fitting TRBD1. Germline lookup yields CDR1 SGHAT and CDR2 FQNNGV. The CDR3 has 15 residues. Germline trimming cut 7 bases from V and 8 bases from J; bases unmatched to any gene: 11. CDR3 sequence (DNA): TGTGCCAGCACTACACTCGGGGGGACAGGGGATGAGCAGTTCTTC. This gives the protein CASTTLGGTGDEQFF.

This clone has only a few counts. The rearrangement links TRBV12-3 or TRBV12-4 to TRBJ2-3; TRBD1 might be the D (5 bases). V lost 3 bases and J 0 bases, leaving 10 bases between the germline ends. CDR3 length: 15 amino acids. CDR3 nucleotides: TGTGCCAGCAGTTTGGGGCTGTCTAGCACAGATACGCAGTATTTT. Its translation: CASSLGLSSTDTQYF.

The CDR3 spells CASSLEGQGYSGANVLTF. CDR3 in DNA: TGCGCCAGCAGCTTGGAGGGGCAGGGATACTCTGGGGCCAACGTCCTGACTTTC. The chain recombines TRBV5-1 with TRBJ2-6, with D tentatively TRBD1 (5 bases). V shed 0 bases and J shed 0 bases, with 13 bases lying between them. CDR1 is SGHRS, CDR2 YFSETQ, per germline. The CDR3 sequence is 18 residues long.

This clone was detected ten times or more. The sample has other DNA sequences that encode this CDR3 too. Written as DNA, the CDR3 is TGTGCCAGCAGCTTGGCCGGCGGTGGTTCACCCCTCCACTTT. It codes for CASSLAGGGSPLHF. The chain has TRBV5-8 and TRBJ1-6; D ambiguous. The CDR3 extends over 14 amino acids. V lost 0 bases and J lost 9, with 10 bases in between. Germline V gene lookup returns CDR1 SGHTS and CDR2 YDEGEE.